The clone carrying this T cell receptor beta chain showed up just a few times. The source of the sample is a study of response to subunit inactivated influenza vaccine. In TCRdb, the RT-PCR reads were re-called with MiXCR into one record per CDR3 protein. The sample lists under 750,000 distinct CDR3 sequences, about 11% occurring once. There are 14 residues in the CDR3. V shed 6 bases and J shed 1 base, with 13 bases lying between them. This TCR derives from a man aged 45-60 years who received an inactivated influenza vaccine. The specimen comprised PBMCs from blood, sampled on the day of vaccination. The chain has TRBV12-3 or TRBV12-4 and TRBJ2-7; maybe TRBD1 (5 bases). CDR3: CASRDSQTSYEQYF. The CDR3 coding sequence is TGTGCCAGCAGAGACAGCCAAACGTCCTACGAGCAGTACTTC.